The 30 T cell receptor beta chains presented below share a single source sample, sequenced in a study of cytomegalovirus exposure and HLA in healthy donors. Both 60 Vbeta primers and 13 Jbeta primers went into the PCR. Method: immunoSEQ multiplex PCR; TCRdb's copy keeps in-frame clones and lacks some. The ten most abundant clones cover more than 0.75% of a sample with around 210,000 clones. Material for sequencing was PBMCs. All receptors derive from a woman younger than 45 in good health and CMV-seropositive.

The rearrangement joins TRBV5-1 to TRBJ2-5; the D is unclear. There are 12 residues in the CDR3. Trimming cost V 4 bases and J 0 bases, with 4 bases left between them. CDR1 and CDR2 (germline): SGHRS, YFSETQ. The DNA of the CDR3 is TGCGCCAGCAGCCCCAACCAAGAGACCCAGTACTTC. Its protein is CASSPNQETQYF.

This rearrangement joins TRBV14 to TRBJ2-7; weak D call: TRBD1 (5 bases). This CDR3 spans 15 amino acids. V lost 1 base and J lost 0, with 10 bases in between. Per the germline V gene, CDR1 is SGHDN and CDR2 is FVKESK. The CDR3 loop is CASSQVARASYEQYF. In DNA form, the CDR3 reads TGTGCCAGCAGCCAAGTGGCCAGGGCCTCCTACGAGCAGTACTTC.

This chain connects TRBV4-3 to TRBJ2-7, with D hard to call. Per the germline V gene, CDR1 is LGHNA and CDR2 is YSLEER. This CDR3 spans 13 amino acids. Trimming cost V 1 base and J 2 bases, with 6 bases left between them. This CDR3 reads CASSQGSTYEQYF. DNA for the CDR3: TGCGCCAGCAGCCAAGGCAGTACCTACGAGCAGTACTTC.

The chain employs TRBV30 and TRBJ1-5; maybe TRBD1 (5 bases). Germline CDR1 and CDR2: GTSNPN and SVGIG (reference sequence). With 3 bases removed from V and 4 bases from J, the gap between germline ends came to 13 bases. The CDR3 spans 14 residues. CDR3 DNA sequence: TGTGCCTGGAGATCGGGGGGGGTGAATCAGCCCCAGCATTTT. Residues: CAWRSGGVNQPQHF. Based on the CDR3 plus reference TRBV30 and TRBJ1-5, the full variable domain is SQTIHQWPATLVQPVGSPLSLECTVEGTSNPNLYWYRQAAGRGLQLLFYSVGIGQISSEVPQNLSASRPQDRQFILSSKKLLLSDSGFYLCAWRSGGVNQPQHFGDGTRLSIL.

V is TRBV15 and J is TRBJ2-1; 13 nucleotides align to TRBD2. The CDR3 covers 17 residues. CDR1 and CDR2 from the germline V gene are LNHNV and YYDKDF (reference sequence). Unmatched junction bases numbered 6, after V lost 0 bases and J lost 7 bases. The CDR3 DNA reads TGTGCCACCAGCAGAGAGAAGGGACTAGCGGGGACAAATGAGCAGTTCTTC. It translates to CATSREKGLAGTNEQFF. The full variable domain, rest sourced from reference TRBV15 and TRBJ2-1, is DAMVIQNPRYQVTQFGKPVTLSCSQTLNHNVMYWYQQKSSQAPKLLFHYYDKDFNNEADTPDNFQSRRPNTSFCFLDIRSPGLGDTAMYLCATSREKGLAGTNEQFFGPGTRLTVL.

The V and J genes are TRBV28 and TRBJ1-2; 7 positions match TRBD1. This CDR3 has 12 amino acids. With 5 bases clipped from V and 4 bases from J, the junction kept 1 base outside the gene matches. The V gene's germline CDR1 is MDHEN and CDR2 SYDVKM. CDR3 nucleotide sequence: TGTGCCAGCAGTAGACAGGGCTATGGCTACACCTTC. Translation: CASSRQGYGYTF.

J is TRBJ1-2 and V is TRBV14, with D possibly matching TRBD1 (5 bases). Germline CDR1 reads SGHDN; CDR2 reads FVKESK. The CDR3 loop spans 13 amino acids. V was cut by 10 bases and J by 6 bases, with 18 bases left in between. This CDR3 reads CANELGDYHGYTF. The DNA for the CDR3 is TGTGCCAACGAATTAGGGGATTACCATGGCTACACCTTC.

V gene TRBV7-6 combines with J gene TRBJ1-2; D is possibly TRBD1 (5 bases). Looked up from germline, CDR1 is SGHVS and CDR2 is FNYEAQ. The CDR3 has 16 amino acids. Trimming removed 8 bases from V and 2 bases from J, with 21 bases in between. CDR3 protein: CASAPNTGLQNYGYTF. CDR3 in DNA: TGTGCCAGCGCTCCTAATACGGGACTCCAGAACTATGGCTACACCTTC.

V gene TRBV19 combines with J gene TRBJ1-2; D is uncertain. Germline V gives CDR1 LNHDA, CDR2 SQIVND (reference sequence). V lost 2 bases and J lost 6, with 10 bases in between. The CDR3 is made up of 13 amino acids. The CDR3 DNA follows: TGTGCCAGTAGTATATTGGGAGAAGATGGCTACACCTTC. Protein product: CASSILGEDGYTF.

The chain carries TRBV2 and TRBJ2-7; D not resolved. V dropped 7 bases and J dropped 0 bases, with 4 bases sitting between them. The germline V gene has CDR1 SNHLY and CDR2 FYNNEI. This CDR3 spans 11 amino acids. CDR3 amino acids: CASTDSYEQYF. CDR3 DNA sequence: TGTGCCAGCACAGACTCCTACGAGCAGTACTTC.

The chain carries TRBV5-6 and TRBJ2-3; D gene unclear. The CDR3 length is 14 residues. Deletions cut 4 bases from V and 4 bases from J, with 13 bases between. The germline gives CDR1 SGHDT, CDR2 YYEEEE. The CDR3 region is CASSGVQRPDTQYF. CDR3 sequence (DNA): TGTGCCAGCAGCGGAGTCCAAAGACCAGATACGCAGTATTTT.

In DNA, the CDR3 is TGTGCCAGCAGCCTTATGTGGGGGGACAGGGGCGGAAAACTGTTTTTT. This encodes CASSLMWGDRGGKLFF. The rearrangement uses TRBV28 and TRBJ1-4, with 10 bases that match TRBD1. The CDR3 extends over 16 amino acids. Germline values: CDR1 MDHEN, CDR2 SYDVKM. Trimming took 6 bases from V and 10 from J; bases not matched to a gene: 14. The complete variable domain, with remaining parts taken from reference TRBV28 and TRBJ1-4, reads DVKVTQSSRYLVKRTGEKVFLECVQDMDHENMFWYRQDPGLGLRLIYFSYDVKMKEKGDIPEGYSVSREKKERFSLILESASTNQTSMYLCASSLMWGDRGGKLFFGSGTQLSVL.

The chain links TRBV28 to TRBJ1-2, with D perhaps matching TRBD1 (6 bases). Trimming cost V 6 bases and J 1 base, with 6 bases left between them. The CDR3 extends over 12 amino acids. CDR1 MDHEN and CDR2 SYDVKM come from the germline V gene. CDR3 sequence: CASRDSNYGYTF. In DNA form, the CDR3 reads TGTGCCAGCAGGGACAGTAACTATGGCTACACCTTC.

The CDR3 sequence: CASSLGAGTAYEQYF. The CDR3 DNA follows: TGTGCCAGCAGCTTAGGGGCCGGGACAGCCTACGAGCAGTACTTC. The genes are TRBV7-2 and TRBJ2-7; 7 nucleotides line up with TRBD1. Per the germline V gene, CDR1 is SGHTA and CDR2 is FQGNSA. This CDR3 has 15 amino acids. Trimming took 1 base from V and 2 from J; bases not matched to a gene: 5.

This chain links TRBV5-4 with TRBJ2-7; D may be TRBD2 (6 bases). Between the trimmed V and J ends, which lost 2 bases and 0 bases, there was a span of 12 bases. The CDR3 extends over 15 amino acids. CDR1 and CDR2 (germline): SGHNT, YYREEE (reference sequence). As DNA, the CDR3 is TGTGCCAGCAGCTTTTCCCAGGGAGGCTCCTACGAGCAGTACTTC. It yields the protein CASSFSQGGSYEQYF.

About this clone: Other DNA sequences within the sample encode an identical CDR3. This chain links TRBV28 with TRBJ1-2; no reliable D call. This CDR3 is 11 amino acids long. V lost 4 bases and J lost 5, with 5 bases in between. In germline, CDR1 is MDHEN, CDR2 SYDVKM. In DNA form, the CDR3 reads TGTGCCAGCAGTTCCAATTATGGCTACACCTTC. Protein product: CASSSNYGYTF.

V gene TRBV27 combines with J gene TRBJ1-1; D remains unclear. V gave up 0 bases and J gave up 0 bases, with 8 bases separating them. This CDR3 comprises 15 residues. From germline, CDR1 is MNHEY and CDR2 SMNVEV (reference sequence). CDR3 in DNA: TGTGCCAGCAGTTTATCGCGGATTGTGAACACTGAAGCTTTCTTT. This encodes CASSLSRIVNTEAFF.

The chain has TRBV9 and TRBJ2-3; TRBD2 agrees at 10 bases. The CDR3 runs 13 residues. With V trimmed by 6 bases and J by 5 bases, 3 bases remained unmatched. Per germline, CDR1 SGDLS and CDR2 YYNGEE. The CDR3 sequence is CASMIAGGDTQYF. The CDR3 DNA follows: TGTGCCAGCATGATAGCGGGGGGAGATACGCAGTATTTT.

The CDR3: CASSYTPSAYYGYTF. CDR3 coding DNA: TGTGCCAGCAGTTACACGCCGTCAGCGTACTATGGCTACACCTTC. V gene TRBV6-5 combines with J gene TRBJ1-2, with no clear D. The V gene lost 2 bases and the J gene lost 3 bases, with 13 bases spanning the gap. CDR3 length: 15 residues. CDR1 is MNHEY, CDR2 SVGAGI, per germline.

The gene calls are TRBV4-3 and TRBJ2-3; TRBD2 matches at 8 bases. This CDR3 has 19 amino acids. From germline, CDR1 is LGHNA and CDR2 YSLEER. J was trimmed by 3 bases and V by 0 bases; bases with no gene match: 14. CDR3: CASSQEEREILHRTDTQYF. In DNA, the CDR3 is TGCGCCAGCAGCCAAGAGGAGCGGGAGATCCTCCACAGAACAGATACGCAGTATTTT.

The V call is TRBV30, the J call TRBJ2-1; D unclear. CDR1 and CDR2 from the germline V gene are GTSNPN and SVGIG (reference sequence). The CDR3 length is 13 residues. The germline V and J ends were trimmed by 0 bases and 4 bases, with 7 bases remaining between them. For the CDR3, the DNA is TGTGCCTGGAGTGTAACAGAATACAATGAGCAGTTCTTC. Translated: CAWSVTEYNEQFF.

This rearrangement joins TRBV9 to TRBJ2-7; 10 nucleotides match TRBD1. J was trimmed by 10 bases and V by 0 bases; bases with no gene match: 7. CDR1 and CDR2 from the germline V gene are SGDLS and YYNGEE. The CDR3 covers 14 residues. The CDR3 bases are TGTGCCAGCAGCGTAGATAGGGGACAGGGGAGACAGTACTTC. This codes for CASSVDRGQGRQYF.

The chain couples TRBV10-2 to TRBJ2-1; D is unclear. The CDR3 runs 12 residues. Germline V gene data show CDR1 as WSHSY and CDR2 as SAAADI. V was pared by 4 bases and J by 4 bases, with 5 bases between. The CDR3 is CASSAQYNEQFF. CDR3 bases: TGCGCCAGCAGTGCTCAGTACAATGAGCAGTTCTTC.

The rearrangement uses TRBV2 and TRBJ1-1; 8 nucleotides agree with TRBD1. This CDR3 is built from 13 residues. The junction had 6 bases not matched to a gene; V was cut back by 7 bases and J by 5 bases. Germline values: CDR1 SNHLY, CDR2 FYNNEI. The CDR3 region has the DNA TGTGCCAGCACGGTACAGGGGGGAACTGAAGCTTTCTTT. Protein sequence: CASTVQGGTEAFF.

The gene calls are TRBV6-1 and TRBJ2-1; possibly TRBD2 for D (6 bases). Germline lookup yields CDR1 MNHNS and CDR2 SASEGT. V gave up 7 bases and J gave up 0 bases, with 10 bases separating them. There are 14 residues in the CDR3. CDR3 nucleotide sequence: TGTGCCAGCATCCTGGAGGGCTCCTACAATGAGCAGTTCTTC. The encoded protein is CASILEGSYNEQFF.

J is TRBJ1-1 and V is TRBV7-9, with 7 bases matching TRBD1. The CDR3 loop spans 13 amino acids. With V trimmed by 4 bases and J by 2 bases, 1 base remained unmatched. The germline V gene has CDR1 SEHNR and CDR2 FQNEAQ (reference sequence). The CDR3 DNA reads TGTGCCAGCAGCTGGGACAGAAACACTGAAGCTTTCTTT. The encoded protein is CASSWDRNTEAFF.

The chain recombines TRBV21-1 with TRBJ1-2. TRBV21-1 has pseudogene status. The CDR3 covers 15 residues. DNA for the CDR3: TGTGCCAGCAGCAACCGATCCCCCGTAGAGGATGGCTACACCTTC. This codes for CASSNRSPVEDGYTF.

The chain carries TRBV28 and TRBJ2-1; the D gene is possibly TRBD2 (5 bases). The germline CDR1 and CDR2 sequences are MDHEN and SYDVKM. Trimming removed 2 bases at V and 1 base at J, with 6 bases between. This CDR3 comprises 14 residues. CDR3 in amino acids: CASSLLASYNEQFF. The CDR3 DNA reads as TGTGCCAGCAGTTTACTAGCATCCTACAATGAGCAGTTCTTC. Full variable domain (rest looked up from reference TRBV28 and TRBJ2-1): DVKVTQSSRYLVKRTGEKVFLECVQDMDHENMFWYRQDPGLGLRLIYFSYDVKMKEKGDIPEGYSVSREKKERFSLILESASTNQTSMYLCASSLLASYNEQFFGPGTRLTVL.

V is TRBV28 and J is TRBJ2-2; perhaps TRBD1 as D (5 bases). CDR1 and CDR2 (germline): MDHEN, SYDVKM. The CDR3 sequence is 16 residues long. V was clipped by 4 bases and J by 0 bases, with 12 bases between them. Written as DNA, the CDR3 is TGTGCCAGCAGTTCCGCGACAGCCGCGAACACCGGGGAGCTGTTTTTT. Protein product: CASSSATAANTGELFF.

The chain employs TRBV5-1 and TRBJ1-5; D might be TRBD1 (5 bases). The V and J ends lost 4 bases and 6 bases respectively, with 14 bases between them. Germline CDR1 and CDR2: SGHRS and YFSETQ. The CDR3 sequence is 14 residues long. CDR3 loop: CASSPGGFGQPQHF. For the CDR3, the DNA is TGCGCCAGCAGCCCCGGGGGATTTGGTCAGCCCCAGCATTTT.